The 29 T cell receptor beta chains reported below all come from one sample, sequenced in a study of T cells in localized non-small cell lung cancer. Clones were sequenced by immunoSEQ multiplex PCR, and TCRdb holds only the in-frame ones, with some missing. The data contain around 40,000 clones, approximately 86% of them seen just once; the ten biggest clones take up almost 6.5%. Sequencing was performed on peripheral blood, taken before any cancer treatment. Source of these receptors: a man between 35 and 75 years old with stage I lung adenocarcinoma.

CDR3 nucleotides: TGTGCCAGCAGTGAATACCAGAACATTCAGTACTTC. Amino acid sequence: CASSEYQNIQYF. The genes are TRBV6-1 and TRBJ2-4; no clear D gene. The CDR3 spans 12 residues. Per germline, CDR1 MNHNS and CDR2 SASEGT. The V end lost 2 bases, the J end lost 7 bases, and 6 bases lay between the germline ends.

The V gene is TRBV7-2, the J gene TRBJ2-7; maybe TRBD2 (6 bases). The CDR3 runs 13 residues. V lost 7 bases and J lost 3, with 13 bases in between. The V gene's germline CDR1 is SGHTA and CDR2 FQGNSA. Here the CDR3 reads CASTLMGGYEQYF. The CDR3 nucleotides are TGTGCCAGCACCTTGATGGGGGGCTACGAGCAGTACTTC.

The J gene is TRBJ2-7, the V gene TRBV30; 10 bases align to TRBD1. This CDR3 contains 13 residues. The ends lost 3 bases at V and 7 bases at J; junction bases unmatched: 6. Germline V gives CDR1 GTSNPN, CDR2 SVGIG (reference sequence). In nucleotides, the CDR3 is TGTGCCTGGAGCGTGACAGGGGGCGCAGAGCAGTACTTC. Protein product: CAWSVTGGAEQYF.

This chain uses TRBV5-1 with TRBJ1-1; maybe TRBD1 (6 bases). Germline V gene sequence: CDR1 SGHRS, CDR2 YFSETQ. The CDR3 contains 15 residues. Trimming cost V 5 bases and J 4 bases, with 18 bases left between them. The CDR3 region is CASSASGVYGTEAFF. DNA for the CDR3: TGCGCCAGCAGTGCCTCAGGGGTCTATGGCACTGAAGCTTTCTTT.

The V call is TRBV7-9, the J call TRBJ1-5; 10 nucleotides line up with TRBD1. After removal of 4 bases from V and 2 bases from J, the junction contained 5 bases not matched to a gene. CDR1 and CDR2 (germline): SEHNR, FQNEAQ (reference sequence). The CDR3 consists of 16 residues. The chain's CDR3 is CASSSGQGTGNQPQHF. The CDR3 bases are TGTGCCAGCAGCTCGGGACAGGGGACGGGCAATCAGCCCCAGCATTTT.

The rearrangement links TRBV5-1 to TRBJ2-6; possible D gene TRBD1, 6 bases. V lost 4 bases and J lost 1, with 18 bases in between. This CDR3 spans 18 amino acids. Germline loops: CDR1 SGHRS, CDR2 YFSETQ. The DNA for the CDR3 is TGCGCCAGCAGCCCAGATGGCAGGGGCGCGTCTGGGGCCAACGTCCTGACTTTC. Residues: CASSPDGRGASGANVLTF.

The J gene is TRBJ2-1, the V gene TRBV10-3, with D perhaps TRBD2 (6 bases). The CDR3 has 14 residues. V was clipped by 0 bases and J by 4 bases, with 7 bases between them. Germline CDR1 and CDR2: ENHRY and SYGVKD. The CDR3 DNA is TGTGCCATCAGTGAGTCGCGGGATTACAATGAGCAGTTCTTC. This encodes CAISESRDYNEQFF.

V and J are TRBV4-1 and TRBJ2-7, with D hard to call. The germline V and J ends were trimmed by 0 bases and 3 bases, with 9 bases remaining between them. The CDR3 sequence is 14 residues long. The V gene's germline CDR1 is MGHRA and CDR2 YSYEKL. CDR3 in DNA: TGCGCCAGCAGCCAAGAAGGGCAGTACTACGAGCAGTACTTC. It specifies CASSQEGQYYEQYF.

The chain combines TRBV7-9 with TRBJ2-2; 9 bases map to TRBD1. CDR1 and CDR2 (germline): SEHNR, FQNEAQ (reference sequence). The junction had 8 bases not matched to a gene; V was cut back by 3 bases and J by 3 bases. This CDR3 region has 17 residues. The CDR3 nucleotides are TGTGCCAGCAGCTTTGGCCGGACAGGGGTGGACACCGGGGAGCTGTTTTTT. It specifies CASSFGRTGVDTGELFF. Full variable domain (rest looked up from reference TRBV7-9 and TRBJ2-2): DTGVSQNPRHKITKRGQNVTFRCDPISEHNRLYWYRQTLGQGPEFLTYFQNEAQLEKSRLLSDRFSAERPKGSFSTLEIQRTEQGDSAMYLCASSFGRTGVDTGELFFGEGSRLTVL.

A few counts support this clone. CDR3 protein: CASSPWRDRDEKLFF. CDR3 sequence (DNA): TGTGCCAGCAGCCCCTGGCGGGACAGGGATGAAAAACTGTTTTTT. This rearrangement joins TRBV11-2 to TRBJ1-4; 9 nucleotides line up with TRBD1. V lost 5 bases to trimming and J lost 6 bases; unmatched junction nucleotides: 7. The CDR3 is made up of 15 amino acids. CDR1 and CDR2 from the germline V gene are SGHAT and FQNNGV.

The genes are TRBV2 and TRBJ2-7; 9 bases match TRBD2. Germline CDR1 reads SNHLY; CDR2 reads FYNNEI. This CDR3 spans 13 amino acids. Germline trimming cut 5 bases from V and 7 bases from J; bases unmatched to any gene: 6. Written as DNA, the CDR3 is TGTGCCAGCAGTTCGGTAGCGGGAGATGAGCAGTACTTC. Residues: CASSSVAGDEQYF.

The rearrangement joins TRBV4-1 to TRBJ1-1; 9 bases line up with TRBD1. Germline V lookup: CDR1 MGHRA, CDR2 YSYEKL. This CDR3 is 16 amino acids long. V shed 1 base, J shed 5 bases, and the junction held 8 bases outside the gene matches. CDR3 amino acids: CASSQGGQGIRTEAFF. Here the CDR3 DNA reads TGCGCCAGCAGCCAAGGTGGACAGGGGATAAGGACTGAAGCTTTCTTT.

V and J are TRBV5-4 and TRBJ2-1, with 8 bases matching TRBD1. Germline CDR1 reads SGHNT; CDR2 reads YYREEE (reference sequence). V shed 8 bases, J shed 3 bases, and the junction held 7 bases outside the gene matches. This CDR3 is 14 amino acids long. The CDR3 loop reads CARIGQGGYNEQFF. The CDR3, as DNA: TGTGCCAGAATCGGACAGGGAGGCTACAATGAGCAGTTCTTC.

This chain links TRBV4-2 with TRBJ2-1, with TRBD1 matching 10 bases. The CDR3 is 19 amino acids. Germline V gives CDR1 LGHNA, CDR2 YNFKEQ. The V and J ends lost 0 bases and 4 bases, in that order; junction bases with no gene match: 12. CDR3 nucleotides: TGTGCCAGCAGCCAAGATTCCCAGGGGCCGGGACAGGGGTACAATGAGCAGTTCTTC. This encodes CASSQDSQGPGQGYNEQFF.

The rearrangement uses TRBV6-5 and TRBJ2-3; D is unclear. V was clipped by 3 bases and J by 0 bases, with 4 bases between them. The germline V gene has CDR1 MNHEY and CDR2 SVGAGI. This CDR3 is built from 13 residues. This CDR3 is CASSYESTDTQYF. Written as DNA, the CDR3 is TGTGCCAGCAGTTATGAAAGCACAGATACGCAGTATTTT.

A few counts support this clone. Other nucleotide sequences from this sample produce the same CDR3. This chain connects TRBV19 to TRBJ2-1, with D uncertain. This CDR3 comprises 12 residues. The V gene lost 5 bases and the J gene lost 3 bases, with 5 bases spanning the gap. Germline loops: CDR1 LNHDA, CDR2 SQIVND (reference sequence). CDR3 nucleotide sequence: TGTGCCAGTAGTGATCTCTACAATGAGCAGTTCTTC. Translation: CASSDLYNEQFF.

The chain recombines TRBV19 with TRBJ1-5; TRBD1 is a possible D gene (5 bases). Germline loops: CDR1 LNHDA, CDR2 SQIVND (reference sequence). V was clipped by 5 bases and J by 1 base, with 9 bases between them. The CDR3 totals 14 residues. CDR3 coding DNA: TGTGCCAGTAGTTCCTGGGGCAGCAATCAGCCCCAGCATTTT. Protein sequence: CASSSWGSNQPQHF.

The chain is built from TRBV7-3 and TRBJ2-5; D is uncertain. Germline CDR1 and CDR2: SGHTA and FQGTGA. V lost 3 bases and J 1 base, leaving 0 bases between the germline ends. This CDR3 is 11 amino acids long. The CDR3 loop is CASSFQETQYF. As DNA, the CDR3 is TGTGCCAGCAGCTTCCAAGAGACCCAGTACTTC.

The chain joins TRBV10-3 to TRBJ1-4; D gene ambiguous. The V end was cut by 0 bases, the J end by 8 bases, with 16 bases between. The germline gives CDR1 ENHRY, CDR2 SYGVKD. The CDR3 has 16 residues. CDR3 region: CAISESRSVGKEKLFF. For the CDR3, the DNA is TGTGCCATCAGTGAGTCGCGGTCAGTCGGCAAAGAAAAACTGTTTTTT.

This clone showed up just a few times. The chain carries TRBV19 and TRBJ1-1; 7 positions agree with TRBD1. CDR3 length: 13 residues. Trimming removed 9 bases from V and 1 base from J; junction bases left unmatched: 5. Germline CDR1 and CDR2: LNHDA and SQIVND (reference sequence). The chain's CDR3 is CASQTGPNTEAFF. CDR3 sequence (DNA): TGTGCCAGCCAGACAGGGCCGAACACTGAAGCTTTCTTT.

This clone was recorded once. The chain is built from TRBV11-1 and TRBJ2-2; D is unresolved. Germline V gene data show CDR1 as SGHAT and CDR2 as FQDESV (reference sequence). V was trimmed by 0 bases and J by 7 bases, leaving 6 bases between them. This CDR3 has 13 residues. The CDR3 reads CASSLAGFGELFF. Here the CDR3 DNA reads TGTGCCAGCAGCTTAGCGGGTTTCGGGGAGCTGTTTTTT. Based on the CDR3 plus reference TRBV11-1 and TRBJ2-2, the full variable domain is EAEVAQSPRYKITEKSQAVAFWCDPISGHATLYWYRQILGQGPELLVQFQDESVVDDSQLPKDRFSAERLKGVDSTLKIQPAELGDSAMYLCASSLAGFGELFFGEGSRLTVL.

The V gene is TRBV9, the J gene TRBJ2-2; possible D gene TRBD2, 5 bases. Between the trimmed V and J ends, which lost 2 bases and 4 bases, there was a span of 15 bases. This CDR3 contains 16 residues. Looked up from germline, CDR1 is SGDLS and CDR2 is YYNGEE. The CDR3 protein is CASSVSAVGGTGELFF. The CDR3 DNA reads TGTGCCAGCAGCGTTTCGGCAGTTGGAGGCACCGGGGAGCTGTTTTTT.

This clone appeared once. The chain couples TRBV15 to TRBJ1-1, with D possibly TRBD1 on 5 matching bases. With 1 base removed from V and 1 base from J, the gap between germline ends came to 16 bases. From germline, CDR1 is LNHNV and CDR2 YYDKDF (reference sequence). CDR3 size: 17 residues. CDR3 nucleotide sequence: TGTGCCACCAGCAGAGTAAGATCGTTGGGGCAGAACACTGAAGCTTTCTTT. Encoded protein: CATSRVRSLGQNTEAFF.

CDR3 protein: CATGDGLTYEQYF. CDR3 DNA: TGTGCCACCGGAGACGGGTTGACCTACGAGCAGTACTTC. This chain connects TRBV15 to TRBJ2-7; D is ambiguous. The germline V gene encodes CDR1 LNHNV and CDR2 YYDKDF (reference sequence). The CDR3 length is 13 residues. V was shortened by 8 bases and J by 2 bases, with 13 bases between the two germline ends.

The chain combines TRBV4-1 with TRBJ2-5; 11 bases line up with TRBD2. V lost 2 bases, J lost 5 bases, and 4 bases stayed unmatched. There are 15 residues in the CDR3. From germline, CDR1 is MGHRA and CDR2 YSYEKL. The CDR3 DNA follows: TGCGCCAGCAGCCAACCGAGACTAGCGGGGGAGACCCAGTACTTC. It codes for CASSQPRLAGETQYF.

The CDR3 nucleotides read TGTGCCAGCAGCATGCAGGGGGAAGAGACCCAGTACTTC. Amino acid sequence: CASSMQGEETQYF. V gene TRBV11-2 combines with J gene TRBJ2-5; 7 nucleotides align to TRBD1. Germline V gives CDR1 SGHAT, CDR2 FQNNGV. CDR3 length equals 13 residues. The trim removed 5 bases at V and 3 bases at J, leaving 3 bases unmatched.

V usage is TRBV9 and J usage is TRBJ2-7, with 11 bases that match TRBD2. The trim removed 3 bases at V and 1 base at J, leaving 3 bases unmatched. Looked up from germline, CDR1 is SGDLS and CDR2 is YYNGEE. The CDR3 covers 15 residues. The CDR3 reads CASSAGTSGSYEQYF. For the CDR3, the DNA is TGTGCCAGCAGCGCCGGGACTAGCGGATCCTACGAGCAGTACTTC.

The chain recombines TRBV18 with TRBJ1-1; no clear D. Trimming left V 0 bases short and J 2 bases short, with 13 bases between. The CDR3 covers 16 residues. Looked up from germline, CDR1 is KGHSH and CDR2 is LQKENI. This CDR3 reads CASSPPGVRQNTEAFF. In nucleotides, the CDR3 is TGTGCCAGCTCACCACCTGGTGTCAGACAAAACACTGAAGCTTTCTTT.

The chain has TRBV7-9 and TRBJ2-5; no reliable D call. The germline CDR1 and CDR2 sequences are SEHNR and FQNEAQ (reference sequence). V gave up 0 bases and J gave up 4 bases, with 6 bases separating them. The length of the CDR3 is 13 residues. CDR3: CASSLADPETQYF. Written as DNA, the CDR3 is TGTGCCAGCAGCTTAGCCGATCCAGAGACCCAGTACTTC.